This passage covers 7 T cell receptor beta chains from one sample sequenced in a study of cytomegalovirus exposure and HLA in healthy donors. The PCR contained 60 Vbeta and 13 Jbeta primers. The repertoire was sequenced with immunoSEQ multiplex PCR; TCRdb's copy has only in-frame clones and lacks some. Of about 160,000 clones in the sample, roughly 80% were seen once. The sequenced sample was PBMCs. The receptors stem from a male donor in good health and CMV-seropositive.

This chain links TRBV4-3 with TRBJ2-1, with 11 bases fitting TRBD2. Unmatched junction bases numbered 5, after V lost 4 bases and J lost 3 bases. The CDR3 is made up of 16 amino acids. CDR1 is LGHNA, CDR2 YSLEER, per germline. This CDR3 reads CASSRQLAGDYNEQFF. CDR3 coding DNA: TGCGCCAGCAGCCGCCAACTAGCGGGAGACTACAATGAGCAGTTCTTC.

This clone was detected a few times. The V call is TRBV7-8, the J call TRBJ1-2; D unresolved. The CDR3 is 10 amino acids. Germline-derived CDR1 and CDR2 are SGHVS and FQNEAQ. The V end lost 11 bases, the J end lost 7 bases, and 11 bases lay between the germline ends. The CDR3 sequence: CAVTVPGYTF. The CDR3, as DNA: TGTGCCGTAACAGTGCCTGGCTACACCTTC.

CDR3: CASSVGTTNEKLFF. In DNA form, the CDR3 reads TGTGCCAGCAGCGTCGGTACAACTAATGAAAAACTGTTTTTT. The V gene is TRBV9, the J gene TRBJ1-4; no firm D call. This CDR3 spans 14 amino acids. The ends were cut back, 2 bases at V and 0 bases at J, with 5 bases in the middle. Germline V gives CDR1 SGDLS, CDR2 YYNGEE.

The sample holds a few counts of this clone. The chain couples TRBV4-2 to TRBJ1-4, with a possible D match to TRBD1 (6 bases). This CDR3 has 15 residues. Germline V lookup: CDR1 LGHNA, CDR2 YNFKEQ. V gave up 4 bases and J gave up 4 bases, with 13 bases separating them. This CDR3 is CASSRETGSNEKLFF. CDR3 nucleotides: TGTGCCAGCAGCCGAGAGACAGGCAGTAATGAAAAACTGTTTTTT.

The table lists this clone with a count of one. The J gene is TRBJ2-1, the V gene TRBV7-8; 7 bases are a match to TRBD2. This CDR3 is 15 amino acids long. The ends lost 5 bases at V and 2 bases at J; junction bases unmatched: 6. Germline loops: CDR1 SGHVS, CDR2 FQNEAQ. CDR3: CASSAWGGAYNEQFF. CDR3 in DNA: TGTGCCAGCAGCGCCTGGGGGGGGGCCTACAATGAGCAGTTCTTC. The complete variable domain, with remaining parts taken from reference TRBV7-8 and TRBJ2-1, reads GAGVSQSPRYKVAKRGQDVALRCDPISGHVSLFWYQQALGQGPEFLTYFQNEAQLDKSGLPSDRFFAERPEGSVSTLKIQRTQQEDSAVYLCASSAWGGAYNEQFFGPGTRLTVL.

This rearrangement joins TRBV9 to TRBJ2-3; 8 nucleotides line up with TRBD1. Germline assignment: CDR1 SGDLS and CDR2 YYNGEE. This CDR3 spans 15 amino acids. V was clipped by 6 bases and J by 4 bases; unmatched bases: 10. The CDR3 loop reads CASTRTGSGADTQYF. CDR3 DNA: TGTGCCAGCACCAGGACAGGGTCTGGGGCAGATACGCAGTATTTT.

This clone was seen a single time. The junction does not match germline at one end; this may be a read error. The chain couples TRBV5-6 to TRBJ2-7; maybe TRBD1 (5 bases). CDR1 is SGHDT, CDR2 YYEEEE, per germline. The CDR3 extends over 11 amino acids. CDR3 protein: CASSLGGRAIF. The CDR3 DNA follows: TGTGCCAGCAGCTTGGGGGGCAGGGCGATCTTC.